This TCR beta chain originates from a study of shared clonotypes between healthy human individuals. In the sorted-subset replicate PCRs, about 200 ng DNA, 25,000 to 30,000 T cell genomes, was used. Only in-frame clones appear in the TCRdb table, and some are missing; sequencing was by immunoSEQ multiplex PCR. The sample lists some 630,000 clones; roughly 95% were seen once. V lost 1 base and J lost 3, with 7 bases in between. Germline CDR1 LNHNV, CDR2 YYDKDF (reference sequence). The CDR3 spans 13 residues. Broader study findings: Generally, estimated richness proved larger in naive subsets than it did in memory subsets.

Worth noting for this clone: The antigen remains unidentified. The same CDR3 can be traced to other DNA sequences in this sample.

Naive CD8 cells lacked CD45RO, underwent positive selection for CCR7 and left out terminally differentiated effector memory CD45RA+ cells. Donors had no recently reported acute infections or vaccinations and were HIV-negative. The receptor was derived from a woman aged 25 to 39 in good health. Source material: naive CD8+ T cells sorted from blood. This sequence joins TRBV15 and TRBJ2-7, with D possibly matching TRBD2 (5 bases). The CDR3 DNA follows: TGTGCCACCAGCAGAGCGGGGAGCTACGAGCAGTACTTC. This sequence encodes CATSRAGSYEQYF.